These 21 T cell receptor beta chains were all obtained from the same sample, sequenced in a study of HIV-infected patients and healthy controls (dated by TCRdb to the mid-2010s). Libraries came from 5' RACE. TCRdb names Illumina MiSeq as the instrument used. Reverse transcription of approximately 460 ng RNA was performed with SuperScript III using primers directed against the alpha and beta constant regions. Separate libraries for the alpha and beta chains were generated through chain-specific third strand synthesis that incorporated multiplexing indices. TCRdb trimmed public reads at Q25 via fastp, called clones via MiXCR and kept in-frame beta chains. CDR3 protein sequences are deduplicated, and each keeps its most common genes and DNA. The sample data list fewer than 15,000 distinct CDR3 sequences, and roughly 10% of these were observed just once. The ten largest clones capture around 6% of the sample.

Since whole blood was used without any cell fractionation, the repertoire reflected all peripheral T cells in unsorted form. The source material was blood. The receptors were sampled from an adult in good health.

This clonotype was detected ten times or more. V gene TRBV20-1 combines with J gene TRBJ2-5, with 7 nucleotides matching TRBD1. The V gene's germline CDR1 is DFQATT and CDR2 SNEGSKA (reference sequence). The V gene end was trimmed by 5 bases and the J gene end by 3 bases; junction bases not matched to a gene: 6. The CDR3 contains 13 residues. The CDR3 region is CSAGLGQEETQYF. CDR3 bases: TGCAGTGCTGGGCTCGGACAGGAAGAGACCCAGTACTTC.

This clonotype was detected many times. The V call is TRBV27, the J call TRBJ1-6; D is possibly TRBD1 (5 bases). V gave up 0 bases and J gave up 4 bases, with 16 bases separating them. The V gene's germline CDR1 is MNHEY and CDR2 SMNVEV (reference sequence). The CDR3 runs to 18 residues. In DNA form, the CDR3 reads TGTGCCAGCAGTTTATCGATTGGAGTGGGGCGGTATAATTCACCCCTCCACTTT. It specifies CASSLSIGVGRYNSPLHF.

This clonotype counts as medium-sized (0.01 to 0.1%). This chain uses TRBV6-2 or TRBV6-3 with TRBJ1-1, with TRBD1 as a possible D gene (6 bases). The CDR3 runs to 13 residues. CDR1 is MNHEY and CDR2 is SVGEGT in the germline V gene. V lost 8 bases to trimming and J lost 2 bases, with 12 bases between them. The chain's CDR3 is CASQWTANTEAFF. In DNA, the CDR3 is TGTGCCAGCCAGTGGACAGCTAACACTGAAGCTTTCTTT.

This clonotype was counted ten times or more. This chain uses TRBV5-1 with TRBJ2-3, with unresolved D. V gave up 1 base and J gave up 6 bases, with 9 bases separating them. Germline CDR1 reads SGHRS; CDR2 reads YFSETQ. The CDR3 is made up of 13 amino acids. CDR3 bases: TGCGCCAGCAGCTTGACCCTACGCGATACGCAGTATTTT. As protein: CASSLTLRDTQYF.

This clonotype was seen repeatedly, ten times or more. This sequence joins TRBV7-9 and TRBJ2-3; the D is unclear. Germline V lookup: CDR1 SEHNR, CDR2 FQNEAQ (reference sequence). Between the trimmed V and J ends, which lost 4 bases and 0 bases, there was a span of 11 bases. CDR3 length equals 15 residues. CDR3 region: CASSSPSPSTDTQYF. Here the CDR3 DNA reads TGTGCCAGCAGCTCCCCTTCGCCTAGCACAGATACGCAGTATTTT.

Many counts were recorded for this clonotype. The chain joins TRBV7-2 to TRBJ1-2; D ambiguous. The CDR3 is 15 residues long. Trimming shortened V by 7 bases and J by 0 bases, and 15 bases separated the two germline ends. Per the germline V gene, CDR1 is SGHTA and CDR2 is FQGNSA. The CDR3 loop is CASNTDGLSNYGYTF. CDR3 nucleotides: TGTGCCAGCAACACAGATGGTCTCTCTAACTATGGCTACACCTTC.

This clonotype counts as medium-sized. This chain links TRBV29-1 with TRBJ2-7; 16 bases are a match to TRBD2. The CDR3 has 17 residues. The V gene's germline CDR1 is SQVTM and CDR2 ANQGSEA. V lost 6 bases and J lost 3; bases outside the gene matches: 11. CDR3 DNA sequence: TGCAGCGTCGCCGGGACTAGCGGGAGGGCTACGTACTACGAGCAGTACTTC. This encodes CSVAGTSGRATYYEQYF.

This clonotype was recorded a few times. The chain links TRBV5-1 to TRBJ2-1; D is possibly TRBD1 or TRBD2 (5 bases each). This CDR3 has 17 amino acids. Germline CDR1 and CDR2: SGHRS and YFSETQ. With 6 bases removed from V and 4 bases from J, the gap between germline ends came to 23 bases. The CDR3 coding sequence is TGCGCCAGCACCTACTATGAGGGGACGATAATATACAATGAGCAGTTCTTC. Residues: CASTYYEGTIIYNEQFF.

This clonotype occurred many times. The rearrangement joins TRBV4-1 to TRBJ1-6; 7 bases match TRBD1. J was trimmed by 7 bases and V by 1 base; bases with no gene match: 4. This CDR3 spans 15 amino acids. Germline V CDR1 and CDR2: MGHRA, YSYEKL. The CDR3 bases are TGCGCCAGCAGCCAAGTCGGGGACAGCAATTCACCCCTCCACTTT. Translated, it gives CASSQVGDSNSPLHF.

This clonotype is deemed medium-sized. This sequence joins TRBV20-1 and TRBJ2-2; 7 nucleotides align to TRBD1. The CDR3 loop spans 14 amino acids. With 6 bases clipped from V and 5 bases from J, the junction kept 9 bases outside the gene matches. From germline, CDR1 is DFQATT and CDR2 SNEGSKA (reference sequence). The CDR3 nucleotides are TGCAGTGCAAGAAACAGGGGTAGTACCGGGGAGCTGTTTTTT. Amino acids: CSARNRGSTGELFF.

The chain combines TRBV5-2 with TRBJ2-5; the table names TRBD1, a call not compared with the DNA. TRBV5-2 is labeled a pseudogene. This CDR3 is built from 15 residues. The CDR3 spells CASNHRGSGKETQYF. The CDR3 nucleotides read TGTGCCAGCAACCACAGGGGGTCAGGGAAAGAGACCCAGTACTTC.

The rearrangement uses TRBV7-9 and TRBJ1-6; D call uncertain. V lost 5 bases and J lost 5, with 4 bases in between. Germline V CDR1 and CDR2: SEHNR, FQNEAQ (reference sequence). The CDR3 contains 12 residues. The CDR3 loop is CASSQDNSPLHF. Here the CDR3 DNA reads TGTGCCAGCAGCCAAGATAATTCACCCCTCCACTTT. Combining the CDR3 with reference TRBV7-9 and TRBJ1-6 gives the whole variable domain DTGVSQNPRHKITKRGQNVTFRCDPISEHNRLYWYRQTLGQGPEFLTYFQNEAQLEKSRLLSDRFSAERPKGSFSTLEIQRTEQGDSAMYLCASSQDNSPLHFGNGTRLTVT.

This clonotype has only a few counts. V usage is TRBV5-1 and J usage is TRBJ2-7, with D possibly matching TRBD2 (6 bases). Germline V lookup: CDR1 SGHRS, CDR2 YFSETQ. Deletions cut 4 bases from V and 0 bases from J, with 14 bases between. The CDR3 length is 15 residues. The CDR3 spells CASSPSPDYSYEQYF. DNA for the CDR3: TGCGCCAGCAGCCCTTCGCCGGACTACTCCTACGAGCAGTACTTC.

In this sample, this clonotype is medium-sized. V and J are TRBV20-1 and TRBJ1-1; TRBD1 is a possible D gene (6 bases). CDR3 length: 13 amino acids. Per germline, CDR1 DFQATT and CDR2 SNEGSKA (reference sequence). Trimming took off 6 bases at V and 0 bases at J, with 11 bases between the two ends. The CDR3: CSAQQGLNTEAFF. In nucleotides, the CDR3 is TGCAGTGCCCAACAGGGCCTGAACACTGAAGCTTTCTTT.

This clonotype is judged medium-sized. CDR3 sequence: CASSQERGLYGYTF. The CDR3 DNA reads as TGCGCCAGCAGCCAAGAGAGGGGACTGTATGGCTACACCTTC. The V and J genes are TRBV4-1 and TRBJ1-2; D is possibly TRBD1 (5 bases). Germline assignment: CDR1 MGHRA and CDR2 YSYEKL. The V gene lost 0 bases and the J gene lost 5 bases, with 10 bases spanning the gap. The CDR3 is 14 amino acids.

This clonotype is medium-sized by share. The V and J genes are TRBV6-5 and TRBJ2-3; 9 bases are shared with TRBD1. The CDR3 has 19 amino acids. Germline V gene sequence: CDR1 MNHEY, CDR2 SVGAGI. With V trimmed by 6 bases and J by 2 bases, 18 bases remained unmatched. The CDR3 DNA sequence: TGTGCCAGCAGGAGTGGGTCAACACGCAGGACAGGGGACACAGATACGCAGTATTTT. Its protein product is CASRSGSTRRTGDTDTQYF.

This clonotype is medium-sized in the sample. This chain links TRBV29-1 with TRBJ2-3; 8 positions match TRBD2. Germline V gene lookup returns CDR1 SQVTM and CDR2 ANQGSEA. This CDR3 is 13 amino acids long. Trimming cost V 4 bases and J 6 bases; bases outside gene matches: 6. This CDR3 reads CSVAGRAMDTQYF. The CDR3 coding sequence is TGCAGCGTTGCCGGGAGGGCCATGGATACGCAGTATTTT.

This clonotype has ten or more counts. The V call is TRBV5-1, the J call TRBJ2-7, with D possibly matching TRBD2 (6 bases). Germline CDR1 is SGHRS and CDR2 is YFSETQ. This CDR3 region has 17 residues. V lost 4 bases and J 1 base, leaving 21 bases between the germline ends. CDR3: CASSPSGAGILSYEQYF. In DNA, the CDR3 is TGCGCCAGCAGCCCCTCCGGTGCGGGGATCTTATCCTACGAGCAGTACTTC.

This rearrangement joins TRBV10-3 to TRBJ2-3, with unresolved D. The germline gives CDR1 ENHRY, CDR2 SYGVKD. Trimming cost V 5 bases and J 3 bases, with 6 bases left between them. CDR3 length: 12 amino acids. This CDR3 reads CAISRETDTQYF. The CDR3 nucleotides read TGTGCCATCAGTCGCGAGACAGATACGCAGTATTTT.

The chain carries TRBV27 and TRBJ1-2; 8 bases line up with TRBD1. The CDR3 consists of 13 residues. CDR1 MNHEY and CDR2 SMNVEV come from the germline V gene (reference sequence). The V segment lost 5 bases and the J segment 4 bases; nucleotides outside the gene matches: 3. CDR3: CASSRTGPYGYTF. Here the CDR3 DNA reads TGTGCCAGCAGTAGGACAGGGCCCTATGGCTACACCTTC.

This clonotype is termed medium-sized (0.01 to 0.1%). The rearrangement joins TRBV28 to TRBJ1-2, with D possibly TRBD1 on 5 matching bases. Between the trimmed V and J ends, which lost 3 bases and 0 bases, there was a span of 8 bases. Germline CDR1 MDHEN, CDR2 SYDVKM. The CDR3 length is 14 residues. The CDR3 DNA reads TGTGCCAGCAGTTTGGGGGGAGCTAACTATGGCTACACCTTC. It specifies CASSLGGANYGYTF.